The 23 T cell receptor beta chains below come from one sample, sequenced in a study of T-cell memory formation after mild COVID-19. Each CDR3 protein gets one entry after TCRdb re-called the 5' RACE reads with MiXCR. The sample contains 170,000 or so distinct CDR3 sequences, 20% to 25% of which appear only once. The source material was PBMCs or a T cell subset sorted from them (not recorded which). The receptors were gathered from an adult woman who had mild COVID-19 (a few samples of this study predate the infection). Cell type and time point are not known.

This sequence joins TRBV11-3 and TRBJ2-2, with a tentative D call TRBD2 (5 bases). This CDR3 has 12 residues. Germline values: CDR1 SGHNT, CDR2 YENEEA. The V gene lost 4 bases and the J gene lost 8 bases, with 8 bases spanning the gap. The CDR3 coding sequence is TGTGCCAGCAGCTCAGGCGGGGGGGAGCTGTTTTTT. It is translated as CASSSGGGELFF.

The genes are TRBV29-1 and TRBJ2-5; unclear D gene. V lost 4 bases and J lost 1, with 13 bases in between. The CDR3 runs 14 residues. Germline V lookup: CDR1 SQVTM, CDR2 ANQGSEA. Written as DNA, the CDR3 is TGCAGCGTTGGGTTATCTTCGGTCCAAGAGACCCAGTACTTC. It yields the protein CSVGLSSVQETQYF.

This clonotype has a handful of counts. V is TRBV5-1 and J is TRBJ2-1, with a weak D call TRBD1 (6 bases). Trimming took off 4 bases at V and 1 base at J, with 12 bases between the two ends. CDR3 size: 15 residues. Germline V lookup: CDR1 SGHRS, CDR2 YFSETQ. CDR3 sequence (DNA): TGCGCCAGCAGCCCCGTTACAGGGTCCTACAATGAGCAGTTCTTC. Encoded protein: CASSPVTGSYNEQFF.

Written as DNA, the CDR3 is TGTGCCAGCATGGGTGGAGGGGGCACTCGCTCCTACAATGAGCAGTTCTTC. The encoded protein is CASMGGGGTRSYNEQFF. The chain has TRBV12-3 or TRBV12-4 and TRBJ2-1, with D possibly being TRBD1 (7 bases). V lost 7 bases to trimming and J lost 0 bases, with 19 bases between them. This CDR3 has 17 residues.

This chain links TRBV6-1 with TRBJ1-1, with D unresolved. From germline, CDR1 is MNHNS and CDR2 SASEGT. The CDR3 has 15 amino acids. The V and J ends lost 8 bases and 0 bases respectively, with 16 bases between them. The CDR3 DNA is TGTGCCAGCTCTACGGCGACCTTCATGAACACTGAAGCTTTCTTT. It specifies CASSTATFMNTEAFF.

This clonotype was picked up a small number of times. The genes are TRBV9 and TRBJ2-1; D remains unclear. From germline, CDR1 is SGDLS and CDR2 YYNGEE. This CDR3 is built from 12 residues. With 4 bases removed from V and 8 bases from J, the gap between germline ends came to 10 bases. For the CDR3, the DNA is TGTGCCAGCAGCCCTAACGGAGATGAGCAGTTCTTC. This encodes CASSPNGDEQFF. Full variable domain (outside the CDR3, taken from reference TRBV9 and TRBJ2-1): DSGVTQTPKHLITATGQRVTLRCSPRSGDLSVYWYQQSLDQGLQFLIQYYNGEERAKGNILERFSAQQFPDLHSELNLSSLELGDSALYFCASSPNGDEQFFGPGTRLTVL.

The rearrangement joins TRBV7-9 to TRBJ2-1, with D perhaps matching TRBD1 (5 bases). The CDR3 loop spans 14 amino acids. The germline CDR1 and CDR2 sequences are SEHNR and FQNEAQ (reference sequence). V lost 4 bases and J 1 base, leaving 8 bases between the germline ends. CDR3 sequence reads: CASSSDKSYNEQFF. CDR3 DNA: TGTGCCAGCAGCTCGGACAAGTCCTACAATGAGCAGTTCTTC.

The chain carries TRBV7-6 and TRBJ2-2; 8 bases are shared with TRBD1. The length of the CDR3 is 14 residues. CDR1 and CDR2 from the germline V gene are SGHVS and FNYEAQ. V trimming: 10 bases; J trimming: 1 base; junction bases outside the gene matches: 5. The CDR3 spells CATTTGENTGELFF. Written as DNA, the CDR3 is TGTGCCACTACGACAGGGGAGAACACCGGGGAGCTGTTTTTT.

The chain couples TRBV12-3 or TRBV12-4 to TRBJ1-2; tentative D call: TRBD1 (5 bases). The CDR3 sequence is 12 residues long. The V gene lost 7 bases and the J gene lost 6 bases, with 12 bases spanning the gap. Written as DNA, the CDR3 is TGTGCCAGCACCGCGGGGGGGAATGGCTACACCTTC. It codes for CASTAGGNGYTF.

V usage is TRBV25-1 and J usage is TRBJ2-7, with D maybe TRBD2 (6 bases). Per the germline V gene, CDR1 is MGHDK and CDR2 is SYGVNS. This CDR3 region has 15 residues. V gave up 6 bases and J gave up 3 bases, with 18 bases separating them. The CDR3 nucleotides read TGTGCCAGCAGGGAAGGAGGGGACCTATTCTACGAGCAGTACTTC. Its protein product is CASREGGDLFYEQYF.

This clonotype was seen more than once but under ten times. This chain joins TRBV7-9 and TRBJ2-2; D is possibly TRBD1 (5 bases). CDR1 and CDR2 from the germline V gene are SEHNR and FQNEAQ (reference sequence). The CDR3 spans 14 residues. V lost 3 bases, J lost 6 bases, and 11 bases lay in between. Written as DNA, the CDR3 is TGTGCCAGCAGCTTGCTGTGGGGCCCCGGGGAGCTGTTTTTT. Encoded protein: CASSLLWGPGELFF.

The CDR3 spells CASSEREGRYNEQFF. In DNA, the CDR3 is TGTGCCAGCAGTGAGCGGGAGGGCAGGTACAATGAGCAGTTCTTC. V and J are TRBV2 and TRBJ2-1; the match to TRBD2 covers 9 bases. The V gene's germline CDR1 is SNHLY and CDR2 FYNNEI. The CDR3 runs 15 residues. Trimming cost V 3 bases and J 4 bases; bases outside gene matches: 4.

The chain is built from TRBV7-9 and TRBJ1-1; no reliable D call. There are 13 residues in the CDR3. Trimming stripped 1 base from V and 7 bases from J, with 10 bases between. The germline CDR1 and CDR2 sequences are SEHNR and FQNEAQ (reference sequence). The CDR3 spells CASSLGSGVEAFF. The DNA for the CDR3 is TGTGCCAGCAGCTTAGGGTCCGGGGTTGAAGCTTTCTTT.

This clonotype was observed a handful of times. V gene TRBV6-5 combines with J gene TRBJ1-3; TRBD1 agrees at 7 bases. Looked up from germline, CDR1 is MNHEY and CDR2 is SVGAGI. The CDR3 loop spans 15 amino acids. With V trimmed by 6 bases and J by 0 bases, 5 bases remained unmatched. CDR3 residues: CASSEGDSSGNTIYF. CDR3 bases: TGTGCCAGCAGCGAAGGGGACAGCTCTGGAAACACCATATATTTT.

The V call is TRBV7-9, the J call TRBJ1-2; a weak D match, TRBD1 (6 bases). CDR1 is SEHNR, CDR2 FQNEAQ, per germline (reference sequence). Between the trimmed V and J ends, which lost 8 bases and 8 bases, there was a span of 12 bases. The CDR3 extends over 11 amino acids. The CDR3 DNA is TGTGCCAGCCTGCTCGGGGGCGGCTACACCTTC. It translates to CASLLGGGYTF.

The chain is built from TRBV5-1 and TRBJ1-1, with 7 positions matching TRBD1. V lost 2 bases to trimming and J lost 0 bases; unmatched junction nucleotides: 4. This CDR3 comprises 15 residues. Germline V gene data show CDR1 as SGHRS and CDR2 as YFSETQ. This CDR3 is CASSLGDSMNTEAFF. The CDR3 DNA sequence: TGCGCCAGCAGCTTAGGGGACAGTATGAACACTGAAGCTTTCTTT.

The chain couples TRBV5-1 to TRBJ1-2; D gene uncertain. Trimming took off 6 bases at V and 8 bases at J, with 14 bases between the two ends. The length of the CDR3 is 12 residues. Germline V CDR1 and CDR2: SGHRS, YFSETQ. CDR3 sequence reads: CASTNTRGGYTF. CDR3 in DNA: TGCGCCAGCACCAATACGCGGGGAGGCTACACCTTC.

The V gene is TRBV27, the J gene TRBJ2-1; 13 bases are a match to TRBD2. V was clipped by 3 bases and J by 1 base; unmatched bases: 9. Germline V gene lookup returns CDR1 MNHEY and CDR2 SMNVEV (reference sequence). The CDR3 loop spans 19 amino acids. CDR3: CASSFISLAGGPSYNEQFF. For the CDR3, the DNA is TGTGCCAGCAGTTTTATTTCACTAGCGGGAGGGCCTTCCTACAATGAGCAGTTCTTC.

The chain recombines TRBV13 with TRBJ2-7; TRBD2 matches at 7 bases. This CDR3 comprises 16 residues. Germline V gene lookup returns CDR1 PRHDT and CDR2 FYEKMQ (reference sequence). V trimming: 0 bases; J trimming: 4 bases; junction bases outside the gene matches: 9. CDR3 DNA: TGTGCCAGCAGCTTAGGCCAGCGGGATGTACTTTACGAGCAGTACTTC. This sequence encodes CASSLGQRDVLYEQYF.

The rearrangement uses TRBV6-4 and TRBJ2-2, with 8 bases aligning to TRBD2. The CDR3 sequence is 15 residues long. Germline CDR1 reads MRHNA; CDR2 reads SNTAGT. V lost 4 bases and J lost 5; bases outside the gene matches: 6. Here the CDR3 reads CASSVGRAGTGELFF. The CDR3 region has the DNA TGTGCCAGCAGTGTCGGGAGGGCCGGTACCGGGGAGCTGTTTTTT.

The chain couples TRBV4-1 to TRBJ1-1; 8 positions agree with TRBD1. With 2 bases clipped from V and 7 bases from J, the junction kept 21 bases outside the gene matches. The V gene's germline CDR1 is MGHRA and CDR2 YSYEKL. The CDR3 spans 19 residues. The CDR3, as DNA: TGCGCCAGCAGCCAACTCCCCGGACAGGGAAGGACACTGGAGGGTGAAGCTTTCTTT. Protein sequence: CASSQLPGQGRTLEGEAFF.

The chain uses TRBV29-1 and TRBJ1-1; D unresolved. Germline-derived CDR1 and CDR2 are SQVTM and ANQGSEA. The CDR3 has 12 residues. Trimming pared 3 bases from V and 1 base from J, leaving 6 bases between. The chain's CDR3 is CSVDPQNTEAFF. CDR3 in DNA: TGCAGCGTTGATCCACAGAACACTGAAGCTTTCTTT.

The rearrangement uses TRBV7-2 and TRBJ2-1, with 13 bases fitting TRBD2. CDR3 size: 17 residues. Germline lookup yields CDR1 SGHTA and CDR2 FQGNSA. With 4 bases clipped from V and 10 bases from J, the junction kept 13 bases outside the gene matches. In DNA, the CDR3 is TGTGCCAGCAGCTCCCGGGCAACTAGCGGGGGGGCCTGGGAGCAGTTCTTC. Translated, it gives CASSSRATSGGAWEQFF.